The rows below give T cell receptor beta chains drawn from one sample of a study of CD8+ T cells in alopecia areata. Data came from immunoSEQ multiplex PCR; TCRdb stores just in-frame clones and leaves some out. Seen here are over 95,000 clones, roughly three fifths observed once, and the top ten hold roughly a sixth. Sequencing was performed on CD8+ T cells sorted from blood, taken at week 4, from a patient treated with tofacitinib. These receptors were obtained from a human donor with alopecia areata. The CDR3 runs from the conserved cysteine through the conserved F or W. D genes are given only for firm matches. Clone size appears in some rows only: once, few, many, or a class for an expanded clone.

clone_size,j_call,v_call,d_call,cdr3_nt,cdr3_aa
few,TRBJ1-6,TRBV27,-,TGTGCCAGCAGTTTATCGGCGAACAGATTAAATTCACCCCTCCACTTT,CASSLSANRLNSPLHF
few,TRBJ2-7,TRBV4-3,TRBD2,TGCGCCAGCAGCGAAGGGACTAGCGGGTCCTACGAGCAGTACTTC,CASSEGTSGSYEQYF
-,TRBJ2-7,TRBV28,TRBD2,TGTGCCAGCAACGAACGTCGGGAGGAATCCTACGAGCAGTACTTC,CASNERREESYEQYF
few,TRBJ1-1,TRBV7-9,TRBD1,TGTGCCAGCAGGGTAACAGGGGGGACTGAAGCTTTCTTT,CASRVTGGTEAFF
-,TRBJ1-1,TRBV27,-,TGTGCCAGCAGCTGGAAGATGAACACTGAAGCTTTCTTT,CASSWKMNTEAFF
-,TRBJ2-7,TRBV7-3,-,TGTGCCAGCAGCTCCCCTGCCTACGAGCAGTACTTC,CASSSPAYEQYF
-,TRBJ2-3,TRBV15,TRBD1,TGTGCCACCAGCAGAGATTGGGGGGTACCGACAGGGGCCGGGTTAGATACGCAGTATTTT,CATSRDWGVPTGAGLDTQYF
-,TRBJ2-5,TRBV7-9,-,TGTGCCAGCAGCTGGGCATCCCAAGAGACCCAGTACTTC,CASSWASQETQYF
-,TRBJ2-5,TRBV4-1,-,TGCGCCAGCAGCCTTTTCCCCGTGAGTCCAGAGACCCAGTACTTC,CASSLFPVSPETQYF
-,TRBJ2-1,TRBV30,-,TGTGCCTGGAGGGACACCAACTCCTACAATGAGCAGTTCTTC,CAWRDTNSYNEQFF
-,TRBJ1-4,TRBV30,TRBD1,TGTGCCTGGAGTGGAGTTGGACAGGGCGGTGAAAAACTGTTTTTT,CAWSGVGQGGEKLFF
few,TRBJ2-7,TRBV5-6,TRBD1,TGTGCCAGCAGCAAGGGGACAGAATTCTCCTACGAGCAGTACTTC,CASSKGTEFSYEQYF
-,TRBJ2-7,TRBV29-1,TRBD1,TGCAGCGTCAGGACAGGGGACTCCTACGAGCAGTACTTC,CSVRTGDSYEQYF
-,TRBJ2-2,TRBV28,TRBD1,TGTGCCAGCAGTTTGGACAGGGCGAACCCCGGGGAGCTGTTTTTT,CASSLDRANPGELFF
-,TRBJ2-2,TRBV5-1,TRBD1,TGCGCCAGCAGCCCAGGGACAGGGAACACCGGGGAGCTGTTTTTT,CASSPGTGNTGELFF
-,TRBJ1-2,TRBV2,TRBD1,TGTGCCAGCAGTGCCAGTGCCGGGACAGGCCCAGGAGGCTATGGCTACACCTTC,CASSASAGTGPGGYGYTF
-,TRBJ1-5,TRBV9,-,TGTGCCAGCAGTGGGACGCGTCATACAGATACGCAGCATTTT,CASSGTRHTDTQHF
-,TRBJ2-1,TRBV15,-,TGTGCCACCAGCAGAGGCCCAATCGACAGGAGAAAACCCTACAATGAGCAGTTCTTC,CATSRGPIDRRKPYNEQFF
few,TRBJ2-7,TRBV5-1,-,TGCGCCAGCAGCCTGGGGTACGGGGGCGCCTCCTACGAGCAGTACTTC,CASSLGYGGASYEQYF
once,TRBJ2-5,TRBV27,TRBD2,TGTGCCAGCAGTTTATTACCGGGACTAGCGGGAGGGAAAGAGACCCAGTACTTC,CASSLLPGLAGGKETQYF
-,TRBJ2-5,TRBV7-9,-,TGTGCCAGCAGCGTAGACAGTCAAGAGACCCAGTACTTC,CASSVDSQETQYF
few,TRBJ2-5,TRBV29-1,TRBD1,TGCAGCGTTGAACCGAGAGATGACAGGGTTTACCAAGAGACCCAGTACTTC,CSVEPRDDRVYQETQYF
-,TRBJ2-3,TRBV13,TRBD2,TGTGCCACATCCCCCGGGACTAGCGGAACAGATACGCAGTATTTT,CATSPGTSGTDTQYF
-,TRBJ2-3,TRBV6-6,-,TGTGCCAGCAGTTACGGCGAGTCTAGCACAGATACGCAGTATTTT,CASSYGESSTDTQYF